Each of the 30 T cell receptor beta chains below was sequenced from the same sample in a study of blood T cell repertoires in COVID-19. Assay: immunoSEQ multiplex PCR; the TCRdb copy retains only in-frame clones and omits some. The sample records 180,000 or so clones, roughly nine tenths being singletons. Sequencing was performed on peripheral blood. The receptors shown here come from a man aged 18 to 30 with acute or convalescent COVID-19.

This clone was observed a single time. The rearrangement joins TRBV7-8 to TRBJ1-6; TRBD1 aligns across 7 bases. The CDR3 spans 15 residues. The V segment lost 5 bases and the J segment 7 bases; nucleotides outside the gene matches: 8. CDR1 SGHVS and CDR2 FQNEAQ come from the germline V gene. The CDR3 DNA is TGTGCCAGCAGCCCCCTAGACAGGGAGAATTCACCCCTCCACTTT. Protein product: CASSPLDRENSPLHF.

The J gene is TRBJ1-6, the V gene TRBV5-1, with 7 bases matching TRBD1. The CDR3 extends over 18 amino acids. The V gene's germline CDR1 is SGHRS and CDR2 YFSETQ. V lost 3 bases and J lost 6; bases outside the gene matches: 15. The CDR3 sequence is CASSSGQPGLNSNSPLHF. CDR3 in DNA: TGCGCCAGCAGCTCGGGACAGCCAGGCCTAAATAGTAATTCACCCCTCCACTTT. Together with reference TRBV5-1 and TRBJ1-6, the CDR3 gives the full variable domain: KAGVTQTPRYLIKTRGQQVTLSCSPISGHRSVSWYQQTPGQGLQFLFEYFSETQRNKGNFPGRFSGRQFSNSRSEMNVSTLELGDSALYLCASSSGQPGLNSNSPLHFGNGTRLTVT.

This clone has only one observation. V and J are TRBV7-2 and TRBJ2-1, with a possible D match to TRBD1 (5 bases). This CDR3 region has 17 residues. The ends were cut back, 5 bases at V and 1 base at J, with 18 bases in the middle. CDR1 and CDR2 (germline): SGHTA, FQGNSA. The CDR3 DNA reads TGTGCCAGCAGCCACACCCTCCAGGGAAGGTCCTACAATGAGCAGTTCTTC. This translates into CASSHTLQGRSYNEQFF.

The V and J genes are TRBV30 and TRBJ1-2; D gene unclear. Per germline, CDR1 GTSNPN and CDR2 SVGIG (reference sequence). V was trimmed by 6 bases and J by 4 bases, leaving 15 bases between them. CDR3 length equals 13 residues. The chain's CDR3 is CACTTGPGYGYTF. In DNA form, the CDR3 reads TGTGCCTGCACCACGGGTCCGGGCTATGGCTACACCTTC.

The chain recombines TRBV28 with TRBJ1-1, with D unresolved. Germline V gene sequence: CDR1 MDHEN, CDR2 SYDVKM. V was pared by 2 bases and J by 1 base, with 14 bases between. This CDR3 has 16 residues. The CDR3 loop reads CASSLPLLRGNTEAFF. In DNA, the CDR3 is TGTGCCAGCAGTTTACCTCTCCTAAGAGGGAACACTGAAGCTTTCTTT.

This chain connects TRBV4-1 to TRBJ1-5, with a tentative D call TRBD1 (6 bases). There are 16 residues in the CDR3. Germline V gives CDR1 MGHRA, CDR2 YSYEKL. Between the trimmed V and J ends, which lost 2 bases and 4 bases, there was a span of 15 bases. CDR3 region: CASSQRVGRGNQPQHF. In nucleotides, the CDR3 is TGCGCCAGCAGCCAAAGAGTCGGCAGGGGTAATCAGCCCCAGCATTTT.

The chain links TRBV7-2 to TRBJ1-4; 8 bases are a match to TRBD1. The germline CDR1 and CDR2 sequences are SGHTA and FQGNSA. This CDR3 region has 14 residues. V was clipped by 6 bases and J by 8 bases; unmatched bases: 8. CDR3 bases: TGTGCCAGCAGGCGGGACAGGCGGGAGGAAAAACTGTTTTTT. Protein sequence: CASRRDRREEKLFF.

V and J are TRBV5-1 and TRBJ1-2, with 7 bases aligning to TRBD1. The CDR3 extends over 12 amino acids. Germline values: CDR1 SGHRS, CDR2 YFSETQ. V dropped 4 bases and J dropped 9; count of bases not matched to a gene: 6. The CDR3 is CASSTGTVSYTF. The CDR3 DNA reads TGCGCCAGCAGCACCGGGACAGTAAGCTACACCTTC.

This chain links TRBV11-2 with TRBJ1-6; maybe TRBD1 (5 bases). CDR3 size: 14 residues. Germline V gene lookup returns CDR1 SGHAT and CDR2 FQNNGV. V shed 6 bases and J shed 7 bases, with 13 bases lying between them. The DNA of the CDR3 is TGTGCCAGCAGTTCTCGTGCAGGGAATTCACCCCTCCACTTT. Its translation is CASSSRAGNSPLHF.

The CDR3 nucleotides are TGTGCCAGCAGCCTACCGGGACAGGGGTATTTTATTTCGATTGATACGCAGTATTTT. This translates into CASSLPGQGYFISIDTQYF. The rearrangement joins TRBV7-9 to TRBJ2-3; TRBD1 matches 10 bases. Trimming at V came to 5 bases and at J to 6 bases, leaving 20 bases not matched to a gene. CDR3 length: 19 amino acids. Per the germline V gene, CDR1 is SEHNR and CDR2 is FQNEAQ (reference sequence).

This chain joins TRBV9 and TRBJ2-1; D remains unclear. Germline V gene data show CDR1 as SGDLS and CDR2 as YYNGEE. The CDR3 has 12 amino acids. The ends were cut back, 3 bases at V and 6 bases at J, with 7 bases in the middle. CDR3 region: CASSASVNEQFF. As DNA, the CDR3 is TGTGCCAGCAGCGCCAGCGTCAATGAGCAGTTCTTC. Filled out from reference TRBV9 and TRBJ2-1, the complete variable domain reads DSGVTQTPKHLITATGQRVTLRCSPRSGDLSVYWYQQSLDQGLQFLIQYYNGEERAKGNILERFSAQQFPDLHSELNLSSLELGDSALYFCASSASVNEQFFGPGTRLTVL.

CDR3 region: CASSVYRGHEQYV. In nucleotides, the CDR3 is TGTGCCAGCAGCGTATACAGGGGACACGAGCAGTACGTC. The chain combines TRBV5-6 with TRBJ2-7; the match to TRBD1 covers 7 bases. The CDR3 extends over 13 amino acids. V lost 4 bases to trimming and J lost 5 bases; unmatched junction nucleotides: 6. Germline CDR1 SGHDT, CDR2 YYEEEE.

This chain joins TRBV9 and TRBJ2-3; a weak D match, TRBD1 (5 bases). This CDR3 has 15 residues. Between the trimmed V and J ends, which lost 0 bases and 2 bases, there was a span of 10 bases. CDR1 is SGDLS, CDR2 YYNGEE, per germline. The CDR3 spells CASSVEGDNTDTQYF. CDR3 sequence (DNA): TGTGCCAGCAGCGTAGAAGGGGATAACACAGATACGCAGTATTTT.

This clone has a single count. The chain uses TRBV19 and TRBJ2-5; TRBD1 agrees at 8 bases. This CDR3 is built from 20 residues. With V trimmed by 1 base and J by 4 bases, 20 bases remained unmatched. Germline CDR1 is LNHDA and CDR2 is SQIVND (reference sequence). CDR3 DNA: TGTGCCAGTAGTATAGGTTTTGTTAGGGGGACAGGAAAGGGGCCAGAGACCCAGTACTTC. This codes for CASSIGFVRGTGKGPETQYF.

V is TRBV7-3 and J is TRBJ1-2, with 8 nucleotides matching TRBD1. V was clipped by 5 bases and J by 6 bases; unmatched bases: 14. The germline CDR1 and CDR2 sequences are SGHTA and FQGTGA. The CDR3 contains 16 residues. Written as DNA, the CDR3 is TGTGCCAGCAGCGCGCAAGGTCCCACAGGGGGACATGGCTACACCTTC. Translating it yields CASSAQGPTGGHGYTF. Variable domain in full (rest from reference TRBV7-3 and TRBJ1-2): GAGVSQTPSNKVTEKGKYVELRCDPISGHTALYWYRQSLGQGPEFLIYFQGTGAADDSGLPNDRFFAVRPEGSVSTLKIQRTERGDSAVYLCASSAQGPTGGHGYTFGSGTRLTVV.

V usage is TRBV14 and J usage is TRBJ1-2; possible D gene TRBD1, 5 bases. Trimming removed 1 base from V and 4 bases from J, with 10 bases in between. This CDR3 spans 14 amino acids. CDR1 and CDR2 (germline): SGHDN, FVKESK. CDR3 region: CASSQARGGYGYTF. The CDR3 DNA reads TGTGCCAGCAGCCAAGCTCGGGGGGGCTATGGCTACACCTTC.

The chain joins TRBV19 to TRBJ2-1, with a possible D match to TRBD1 (6 bases). There are 12 residues in the CDR3. The germline gives CDR1 LNHDA, CDR2 SQIVND (reference sequence). Trimming shortened V by 7 bases and J by 9 bases, and 13 bases separated the two germline ends. The CDR3 sequence: CASTIRGGEQFF. CDR3 nucleotides: TGTGCCAGTACCATCAGAGGGGGTGAGCAGTTCTTC.

This chain joins TRBV19 and TRBJ1-1, with a tentative D call TRBD1 (5 bases). This CDR3 comprises 11 residues. Germline V CDR1 and CDR2: LNHDA, SQIVND (reference sequence). V gave up 7 bases and J gave up 8 bases, with 11 bases separating them. CDR3 sequence reads: CASTIWTEAFF. In DNA form, the CDR3 reads TGTGCCAGTACCATTTGGACAGAAGCTTTCTTT.

V is TRBV24-1 and J is TRBJ2-7; D is unclear. Germline loops: CDR1 KGHDR, CDR2 SFDVKD. This CDR3 has 15 amino acids. V gave up 4 bases and J gave up 2 bases, with 14 bases separating them. CDR3 loop: CATSDPRQPTYEQYF. DNA for the CDR3: TGTGCCACCAGTGACCCTCGACAACCCACCTACGAGCAGTACTTC.

The chain couples TRBV11-2 to TRBJ2-3, with 8 bases fitting TRBD2. From germline, CDR1 is SGHAT and CDR2 FQNNGV. CDR3 length: 14 amino acids. J was trimmed by 5 bases and V by 1 base; bases with no gene match: 2. CDR3 in DNA: TGTGCCAGCAGCTTAGCGGGGGGGAGAGATACGCAGTATTTT. Protein sequence: CASSLAGGRDTQYF. Variable domain in full (rest from reference TRBV11-2 and TRBJ2-3): EAGVAQSPRYKIIEKRQSVAFWCNPISGHATLYWYQQILGQGPKLLIQFQNNGVVDDSQLPKDRFSAERLKGVDSTLKIQPAKLEDSAVYLCASSLAGGRDTQYFGPGTRLTVL.

The J gene is TRBJ2-5, the V gene TRBV7-9; 10 bases are a match to TRBD1. Germline V CDR1 and CDR2: SEHNR, FQNEAQ (reference sequence). This CDR3 has 16 residues. Trimming cost V 3 bases and J 2 bases; bases outside gene matches: 6. The CDR3: CASSFWGQGLQETQYF. CDR3 nucleotides: TGTGCCAGCAGCTTCTGGGGACAGGGGTTACAAGAGACCCAGTACTTC. Supplemented by reference TRBV7-9 and TRBJ2-5, the full variable domain reads DTGVSQNPRHKITKRGQNVTFRCDPISEHNRLYWYRQTLGQGPEFLTYFQNEAQLEKSRLLSDRFSAERPKGSFSTLEIQRTEQGDSAMYLCASSFWGQGLQETQYFGPGTRLLVL.

This rearrangement joins TRBV11-2 to TRBJ2-1; TRBD1 matches at 11 bases. The CDR3 sequence is 15 residues long. J gave up 9 bases and V 3 bases, and 7 bases lay outside the gene matches. Germline CDR1 and CDR2: SGHAT and FQNNGV. CDR3 bases: TGTGCCAGCAGCTTTGGACAGGGGGCGGGAGGTGAGCAGTTCTTC. This translates into CASSFGQGAGGEQFF.

The gene calls are TRBV19 and TRBJ1-4, with 9 bases that match TRBD1. The germline V gene has CDR1 LNHDA and CDR2 SQIVND (reference sequence). V shed 4 bases, J shed 5 bases, and the junction held 5 bases outside the gene matches. CDR3 length equals 15 residues. CDR3 sequence reads: CASSKPGQGNEKLFF. DNA for the CDR3: TGTGCCAGTAGTAAACCGGGACAGGGAAATGAAAAACTGTTTTTT.

The J gene is TRBJ2-7, the V gene TRBV14, with unresolved D. The CDR3 runs 13 residues. Germline CDR1 SGHDN, CDR2 FVKESK. Trimming removed 3 bases at V and 6 bases at J, with 12 bases between. The CDR3 DNA sequence: TGTGCCAGCAGCCAGTTAATCTCGGGCGAGCAGTACTTC. This sequence encodes CASSQLISGEQYF.

The chain carries TRBV18 and TRBJ2-1, with 8 bases identical to TRBD2. V lost 3 bases to trimming and J lost 3 bases; unmatched junction nucleotides: 4. Germline lookup yields CDR1 KGHSH and CDR2 LQKENI. This CDR3 region has 15 residues. CDR3 protein: CASSPGRGDYNEQFF. CDR3 nucleotide sequence: TGTGCCAGCTCACCGGGGCGGGGGGACTACAATGAGCAGTTCTTC.

The chain carries TRBV4-1 and TRBJ1-1; TRBD1 matches at 9 bases. The J segment lost 1 base and the V segment lost 4 bases, leaving 1 base of the junction unmatched. Per the germline V gene, CDR1 is MGHRA and CDR2 is YSYEKL. CDR3 length: 14 residues. The CDR3 is CASSRGQGNTEAFF. CDR3 sequence (DNA): TGCGCCAGCAGCCGGGGACAGGGGAACACTGAAGCTTTCTTT.

The genes are TRBV30 and TRBJ1-5; tentative D call: TRBD1 (5 bases). The length of the CDR3 is 13 residues. Germline V gene data show CDR1 as GTSNPN and CDR2 as SVGIG (reference sequence). The V end lost 0 bases, the J end lost 12 bases, and 15 bases lay between the germline ends. CDR3 DNA sequence: TGTGCCTGGAGTGTAGGGGCCTCAAGCGTCCAGCATTTT. Translated: CAWSVGASSVQHF. Full variable domain (rest looked up from reference TRBV30 and TRBJ1-5): SQTIHQWPATLVQPVGSPLSLECTVEGTSNPNLYWYRQAAGRGLQLLFYSVGIGQISSEVPQNLSASRPQDRQFILSSKKLLLSDSGFYLCAWSVGASSVQHFGDGTRLSIL.

This rearrangement joins TRBV12-5 to TRBJ2-7; 9 nucleotides line up with TRBD1. J was trimmed by 1 base and V by 5 bases; bases with no gene match: 6. Looked up from germline, CDR1 is LGHNT and CDR2 is FRNRAP. The CDR3 has 15 residues. The CDR3 sequence is CASGPGQGSSYEQYV. DNA of the CDR3: TGTGCTAGTGGTCCCGGACAGGGGAGTTCCTACGAGCAGTACGTC.

The V call is TRBV9, the J call TRBJ1-1, with D unresolved. Germline V gene lookup returns CDR1 SGDLS and CDR2 YYNGEE. The length of the CDR3 is 14 residues. V lost 2 bases and J lost 4, with 12 bases in between. The CDR3 DNA follows: TGTGCCAGCAGCGTGCGACGGGAAGGCACTGAAGCTTTCTTT. This sequence encodes CASSVRREGTEAFF.

The gene calls are TRBV5-5 and TRBJ1-1; weak D call: TRBD1 (6 bases). V was clipped by 4 bases and J by 10 bases, with 17 bases between them. Germline CDR1 SGHKS, CDR2 YYEKEE (reference sequence). The CDR3 runs 13 residues. Written as DNA, the CDR3 is TGTGCCAGCAGCACCAGACAGGAGAGGTTAGCTTTCTTT. Protein product: CASSTRQERLAFF.